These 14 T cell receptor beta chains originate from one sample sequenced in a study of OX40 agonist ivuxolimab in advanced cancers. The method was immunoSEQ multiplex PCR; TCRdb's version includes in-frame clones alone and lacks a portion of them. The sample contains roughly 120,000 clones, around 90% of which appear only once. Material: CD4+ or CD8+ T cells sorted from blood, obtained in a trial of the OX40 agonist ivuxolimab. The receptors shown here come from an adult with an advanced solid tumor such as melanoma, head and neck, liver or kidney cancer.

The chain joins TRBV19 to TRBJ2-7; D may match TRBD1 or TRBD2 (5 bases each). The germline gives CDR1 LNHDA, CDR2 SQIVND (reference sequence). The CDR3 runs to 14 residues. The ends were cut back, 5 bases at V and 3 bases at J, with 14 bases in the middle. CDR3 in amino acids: CASSPRGVGYEQYF. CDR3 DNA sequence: TGTGCCAGTAGTCCACGAGGGGTGGGCTACGAGCAGTACTTC.

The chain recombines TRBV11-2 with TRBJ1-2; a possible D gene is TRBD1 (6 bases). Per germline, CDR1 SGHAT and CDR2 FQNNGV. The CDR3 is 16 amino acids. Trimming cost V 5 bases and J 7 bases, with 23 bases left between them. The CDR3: CASSQTGQPSGIGYTF. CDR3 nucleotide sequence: TGTGCCAGCAGCCAAACAGGACAGCCCTCAGGAATTGGCTACACCTTC.

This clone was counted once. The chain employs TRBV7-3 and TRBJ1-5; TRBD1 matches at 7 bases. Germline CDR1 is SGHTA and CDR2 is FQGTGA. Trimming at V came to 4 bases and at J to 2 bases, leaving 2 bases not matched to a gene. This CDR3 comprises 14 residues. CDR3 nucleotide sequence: TGTGCCAGCAGCTCCGGACAGGGCAATCAGCCCCAGCATTTT. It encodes CASSSGQGNQPQHF. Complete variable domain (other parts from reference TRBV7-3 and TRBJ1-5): GAGVSQTPSNKVTEKGKYVELRCDPISGHTALYWYRQSLGQGPEFLIYFQGTGAADDSGLPNDRFFAVRPEGSVSTLKIQRTERGDSAVYLCASSSGQGNQPQHFGDGTRLSIL.

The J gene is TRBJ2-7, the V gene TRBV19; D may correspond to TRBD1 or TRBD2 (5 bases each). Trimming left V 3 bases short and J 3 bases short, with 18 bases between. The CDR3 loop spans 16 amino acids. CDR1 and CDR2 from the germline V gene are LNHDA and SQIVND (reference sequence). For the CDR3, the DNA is TGTGCCAGTAGTATCTCCGGGACCCGAGGAGACTACGAGCAGTACTTC. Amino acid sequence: CASSISGTRGDYEQYF.

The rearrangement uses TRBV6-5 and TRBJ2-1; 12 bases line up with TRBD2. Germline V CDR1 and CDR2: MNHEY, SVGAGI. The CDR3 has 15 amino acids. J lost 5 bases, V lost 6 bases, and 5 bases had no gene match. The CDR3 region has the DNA TGTGCCAGCAGGGAATGGACTAGCGGGAACAATGAGCAGTTCTTC. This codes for CASREWTSGNNEQFF.

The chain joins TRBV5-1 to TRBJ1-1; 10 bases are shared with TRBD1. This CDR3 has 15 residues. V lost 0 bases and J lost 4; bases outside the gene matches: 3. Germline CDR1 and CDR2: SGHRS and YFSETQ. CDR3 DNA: TGCGCCAGCAGCTTGGCCGGGACAGGGGCCACTGAAGCTTTCTTT. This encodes CASSLAGTGATEAFF.

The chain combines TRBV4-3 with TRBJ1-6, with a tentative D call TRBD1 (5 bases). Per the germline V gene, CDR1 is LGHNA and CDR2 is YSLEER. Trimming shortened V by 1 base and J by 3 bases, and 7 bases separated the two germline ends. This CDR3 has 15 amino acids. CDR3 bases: TGCGCCAGCAGCCAAGGGACAATCTATAATTCACCCCTCCACTTT. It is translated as CASSQGTIYNSPLHF.

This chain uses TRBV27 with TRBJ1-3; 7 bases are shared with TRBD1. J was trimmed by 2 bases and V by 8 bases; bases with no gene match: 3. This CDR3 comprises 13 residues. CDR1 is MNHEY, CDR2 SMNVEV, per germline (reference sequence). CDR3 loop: CASSGGPGNTIYF. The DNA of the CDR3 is TGTGCCAGCTCAGGGGGACCTGGAAACACCATATATTTT.

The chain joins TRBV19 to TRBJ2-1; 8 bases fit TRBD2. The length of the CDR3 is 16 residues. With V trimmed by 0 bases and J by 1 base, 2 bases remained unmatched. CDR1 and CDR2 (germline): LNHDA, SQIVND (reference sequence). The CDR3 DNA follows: TGTGCCAGTAGTATAGACGTAGCGGGGTCCTACAATGAGCAGTTCTTC. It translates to CASSIDVAGSYNEQFF.

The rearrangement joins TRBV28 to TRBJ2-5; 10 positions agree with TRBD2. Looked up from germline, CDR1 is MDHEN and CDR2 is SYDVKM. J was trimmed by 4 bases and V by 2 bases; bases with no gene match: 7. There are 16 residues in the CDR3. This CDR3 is CASSLTSGRARETQYF. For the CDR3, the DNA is TGTGCCAGCAGTTTAACCAGCGGGAGGGCCAGAGAGACCCAGTACTTC.

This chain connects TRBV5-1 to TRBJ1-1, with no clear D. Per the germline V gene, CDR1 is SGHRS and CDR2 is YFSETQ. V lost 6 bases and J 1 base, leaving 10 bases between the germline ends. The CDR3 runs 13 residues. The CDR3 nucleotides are TGCGCCAGCAACCCCCCCGCGAACACTGAAGCTTTCTTT. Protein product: CASNPPANTEAFF.

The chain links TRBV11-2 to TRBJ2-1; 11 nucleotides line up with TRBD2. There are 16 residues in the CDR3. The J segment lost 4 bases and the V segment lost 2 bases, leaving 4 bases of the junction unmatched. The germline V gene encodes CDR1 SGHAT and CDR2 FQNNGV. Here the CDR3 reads CASSLLAGGQYNEQFF. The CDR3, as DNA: TGTGCCAGCAGCTTACTAGCGGGAGGACAGTACAATGAGCAGTTCTTC.

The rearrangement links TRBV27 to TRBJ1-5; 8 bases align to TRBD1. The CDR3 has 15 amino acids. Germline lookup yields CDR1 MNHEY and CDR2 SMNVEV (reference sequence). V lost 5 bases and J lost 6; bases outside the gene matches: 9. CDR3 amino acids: CASSLGTGIGQPQHF. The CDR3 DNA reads TGTGCCAGCAGTCTCGGGACAGGCATCGGTCAGCCCCAGCATTTT.

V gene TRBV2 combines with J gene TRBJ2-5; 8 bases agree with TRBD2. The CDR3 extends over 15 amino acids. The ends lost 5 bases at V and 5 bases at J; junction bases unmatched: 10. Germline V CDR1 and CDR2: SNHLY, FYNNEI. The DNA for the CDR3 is TGTGCCAGCAGTACCAACAAAGCGGGAGTGGAGACCCAGTACTTC. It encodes CASSTNKAGVETQYF.